This T cell receptor (beta chain) was sequenced during a study of shared clonotypes between healthy human individuals. Study details: The people who gave samples were a couple of women and three men aged 18 to 49.

A note on this clone: Its cognate antigen is unknown. One end of the junction fails to match germline, which may point to a read error.

Whole-study results and caveats: Compared with memory subsets, naive subsets generally had larger estimated richness.

CD4+ cell separation produced CD45RA+ naive and CD45RA-negative memory subsets. Authors' analysis steps: Sequence data from immunoSEQ were junction-only and lacked quality scores; consequently, filtering differed. Using immunoSEQ multiplex PCR, the repertoire was profiled, and TCRdb retains in-frame clones only, with some absent. D and trimming were read from the DNA, whereas the V and J calls and clone size are those reported in that table. The sample lists approximately 1,500,000 clones, about 96% occurring once. Looked up from germline, CDR1 is SQVTM and CDR2 is ANQGSEA. The CDR3 sequence is 11 residues long.

The material sequenced was naive CD4+ T cells sorted from blood. The subset: CD45RA+ positively selected. This rearrangement joins TRBV29-1 to TRBJ2-7; tentative D call: TRBD1 (5 bases). The receptor comes from a man aged 25-45 years in good health. CDR3 amino acids: CSVEGQHEQYF. Written as DNA, the CDR3 is TGCAGCGTAGAAGGACAACACGAGCAGTACTTC.